This TCR beta chain appears in the sequencing data of a study of early stage breast cancer tumors. Study results and limitations: Tumors had approximately 2.5-fold higher T cell density than normal breast. Tumor and normal breast were distinguished via blood comparison in most of the 16 patients.

As concerns this clone: Its antigen is undetermined.

Assay: immunoSEQ multiplex PCR; the TCRdb copy retains only in-frame clones and omits some. The table shows about 38,000 clones, with around 68% occurring only once. With 2 bases clipped from V and 7 bases from J, the junction kept 6 bases outside the gene matches. The germline CDR1 and CDR2 sequences are MDHEN and SYDVKM. This CDR3 comprises 15 residues. The TCR was taken from a person in their sixties or seventies with breast cancer. The chain employs TRBV28 and TRBJ1-5; 9 bases are shared with TRBD1. Sequences were obtained from blood. In DNA, the CDR3 is TGTGCCAGCAGTTTAAGGCGACAGGGGGGACAGCCCCAGCATTTT. This codes for CASSLRRQGGQPQHF.